The clone carrying this T cell receptor beta chain came up many times. Its matching antigen is unknown. V dropped 4 bases and J dropped 4 bases, with 18 bases sitting between them. The CDR3 sequence is 15 residues long. CDR1 and CDR2 from the germline V gene are SGHRS and YFSETQ. Constant-segment primers were used for 5'RACE, and the resulting TCR alpha and TCR beta cDNA libraries carried sample barcodes and UMIs. TCRdb processed the 5' RACE reads anew with MiXCR; each CDR3 protein has one entry. There are around 390,000 distinct CDR3 sequences in the sample; about 15% occur only once, and about 22% lies in the top ten. This specimen comes from a study of T-cell memory formation after mild COVID-19. Study-level background: The TCR clusters were mostly specific to one donor.

Notes on the study in general: CD4+ contracting clones lay mainly in CM and EM, CD8+ ones in EMRA. The pre-infection memory compartment contained some responding clones, suggesting cross-reactive memory joined.

Material for sequencing was PBMCs or a T cell subset sorted from them (not recorded which). The chain joins TRBV5-1 to TRBJ2-7; possible D gene TRBD1, 7 bases. This clonotype originated in a man younger than 35 who had mild COVID-19 (a few samples of this study predate the infection). Cell type and time point are not known. CDR3 DNA sequence: TGCGCCAGCAGCCGGGAGATGACAGGGCTGTACGAGCAGTACTTC. Protein: CASSREMTGLYEQYF.